The clone carrying this T cell receptor (beta chain) was recorded at least ten times. Both iRepertoire HTBI primers and Arm-PCR of CDR3 regions were used to build the TCR beta libraries. TCRdb processed the multiplex PCR reads anew with MiXCR; each CDR3 protein has one entry. Here the sample spans about 430,000 distinct CDR3 sequences, 15% being singletons. CDR3 length: 12 residues. Trimming stripped 3 bases from V and 4 bases from J, with 4 bases between. Germline V gene lookup returns CDR1 LGHDT and CDR2 YNNKEL (reference sequence). These data are taken from a study of regulatory T cells in long-lasting Graves disease. Time point described: newly diagnosed GD, antithyroid drugs for less than 3 months. RNA extracted from PBMCs served as the sequencing template. These same data were also listed under a study on T cells in Graves' hyperthyroidism and ophthalmopathy. From that paper: Blood also contained most expanded thyroid clonotypes above 0.001.

This specimen consisted of peripheral blood mononuclear cells (PBMCs), obtained at new diagnosis, from a patient treated with antithyroid drugs. The chain uses TRBV3-1 and TRBJ1-5, with D unresolved. The receptor was derived from a woman in her forties with Graves disease. CDR3 amino acids: CASSQGNQPQHF. CDR3 sequence (DNA): TGTGCCAGCAGCCAGGGGAATCAGCCCCAGCATTTT.